The clone carrying this TCR beta chain was detected only a few times. The data are from a study of spatial heterogeneity in lung cancer. TCRdb recomputed calls from the 5' RACE reads with MiXCR, one row per CDR3 protein. The sample includes approximately 100,000 distinct CDR3 sequences, roughly a fifth seen only once; the top ten take 20% to 25%. The time point here: blood at routine non-recurrence follow-up after resection. Trimming took 5 bases from V and 1 from J; bases not matched to a gene: 4. Germline loops: CDR1 SGHAT, CDR2 FQNNGV. The CDR3 has 15 amino acids. The V and J genes are TRBV11-2 and TRBJ2-1, with 8 positions matching TRBD2. The source is a male donor with early-stage non-small cell lung cancer. The sample in question was PBMCs, obtained at follow-up. CDR3 DNA: TGTGCCAGCAGCGGAACTAGCGGATCCTACAATGAGCAGTTCTTC. Residues: CASSGTSGSYNEQFF.